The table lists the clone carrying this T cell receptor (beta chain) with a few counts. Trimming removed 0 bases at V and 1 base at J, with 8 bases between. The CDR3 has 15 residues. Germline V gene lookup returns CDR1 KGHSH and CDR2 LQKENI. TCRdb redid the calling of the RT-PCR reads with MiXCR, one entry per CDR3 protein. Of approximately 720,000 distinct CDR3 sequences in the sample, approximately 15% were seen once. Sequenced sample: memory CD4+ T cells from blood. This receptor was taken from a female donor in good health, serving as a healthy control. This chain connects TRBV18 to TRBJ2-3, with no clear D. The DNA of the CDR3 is TGTGCCAGCTCACCACCGACGGGTGGCACAGATACGCAGTATTTT. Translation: CASSPPTGGTDTQYF.